This TCR beta chain came from a study of control samples from healthy donors and cancer patients. TCRdb's table, derived via immunoSEQ multiplex PCR, lists solely in-frame clones and lacks some. The sample has 55,000 to 90,000 clones; over 70% are singletons. The CDR3 spans 15 residues. Germline V gives CDR1 SNHLY, CDR2 FYNNEI. V lost 8 bases, J lost 4 bases, and 13 bases stayed unmatched. V usage is TRBV2 and J usage is TRBJ2-5; 7 nucleotides match TRBD1. The material sequenced was blood. The TCR originated in a man aged 50 to 59 in good health. CDR3 amino acids: CASPTTGRGTETQYF. The CDR3 DNA is TGTGCCAGCCCCACGACAGGGCGAGGAACAGAGACCCAGTACTTC.